One and the same sample provided the 14 T cell receptor beta chains below, sequenced in a study of blood T cell repertoires in COVID-19. The method was immunoSEQ multiplex PCR; TCRdb's version includes in-frame clones alone and lacks a portion of them. This sample has tens of thousands of clones, with around three quarters found just once. The sequenced sample consisted of peripheral blood. These receptors were obtained from a woman in her sixties or seventies with acute or convalescent COVID-19.

The rearrangement uses TRBV3-1 (or the pseudogene TRBV3-2) and TRBJ1-3, with TRBD1 identical over 8 bases. Germline loops: CDR1 LGHDT, CDR2 YNNKEL (reference sequence). V was clipped by 2 bases and J by 0 bases; unmatched bases: 3. This CDR3 region has 16 residues. The CDR3 sequence is CASSQQGAVSGNTIYF. CDR3 nucleotides: TGTGCCAGCAGCCAACAGGGGGCAGTCTCTGGAAACACCATATATTTT.

This clone was seen a handful of times. The V gene is TRBV7-6, the J gene TRBJ1-1; no definite D call. CDR3 length: 16 residues. Deletions cut 3 bases from V and 3 bases from J, with 17 bases between. Germline V gene sequence: CDR1 SGHVS, CDR2 FNYEAQ. DNA for the CDR3: TGTGCCAGCAGCTTGACTCCCGGGATCAAACACACTGAAGCTTTCTTT. It yields the protein CASSLTPGIKHTEAFF.

V usage is TRBV19 and J usage is TRBJ2-1; the match to TRBD2 covers 10 bases. Germline-derived CDR1 and CDR2 are LNHDA and SQIVND (reference sequence). This CDR3 spans 15 amino acids. The junction had 4 bases not matched to a gene; V was cut back by 6 bases and J by 2 bases. CDR3 sequence reads: CASRSGLAPYNEQFF. DNA of the CDR3: TGTGCCAGTAGGTCGGGACTAGCGCCCTACAATGAGCAGTTCTTC.

The chain uses TRBV5-6 and TRBJ2-5; 9 bases are shared with TRBD1. With 3 bases clipped from V and 5 bases from J, the junction kept 5 bases outside the gene matches. Germline V gene lookup returns CDR1 SGHDT and CDR2 YYEEEE. This CDR3 comprises 14 residues. DNA of the CDR3: TGTGCCAGCAGCTCCGGGACAGGGTCGGAGACCCAGTACTTC. It encodes CASSSGTGSETQYF.

This clone was counted once. The J gene is TRBJ1-6, the V gene TRBV10-3; TRBD1 matches 8 bases. CDR1 ENHRY and CDR2 SYGVKD come from the germline V gene. The CDR3 covers 18 residues. V lost 2 bases, J lost 0 bases, and 6 bases stayed unmatched. CDR3 DNA sequence: TGTGCCATCAGTGAGGTCGACAGGGGAGGCTCCTATAATTCACCCCTCCACTTT. Translation: CAISEVDRGGSYNSPLHF.

The genes are TRBV19 and TRBJ2-1; 12 nucleotides match TRBD2. Germline V gene data show CDR1 as LNHDA and CDR2 as SQIVND (reference sequence). CDR3 length equals 17 residues. J was trimmed by 1 base and V by 6 bases; bases with no gene match: 7. In DNA, the CDR3 is TGTGCCAGTAGCCGGCTAGCGGGAGGGACATCCTACAATGAGCAGTTCTTC. This sequence encodes CASSRLAGGTSYNEQFF.

The chain combines TRBV19 with TRBJ2-3, with 7 bases that match TRBD1. Looked up from germline, CDR1 is LNHDA and CDR2 is SQIVND (reference sequence). Trimming took 3 bases from V and 4 from J; bases not matched to a gene: 7. The CDR3 contains 15 residues. The CDR3 sequence is CASSIGRGSADTQYF. DNA for the CDR3: TGTGCCAGTAGTATTGGCAGGGGGAGCGCAGATACGCAGTATTTT. Filled out from reference TRBV19 and TRBJ2-3, the complete variable domain reads DGGITQSPKYLFRKEGQNVTLSCEQNLNHDAMYWYRQDPGQGLRLIYYSQIVNDFQKGDIAEGYSVSREKKESFPLTVTSAQKNPTAFYLCASSIGRGSADTQYFGPGTRLTVL.

The chain is built from TRBV5-1 and TRBJ2-1, with TRBD1 identical over 10 bases. The junction had 8 bases not matched to a gene; V was cut back by 2 bases and J by 0 bases. CDR1 is SGHRS, CDR2 YFSETQ, per germline. The CDR3 contains 18 residues. The CDR3 is CASSFSWRDRGSYNEQFF. The CDR3 nucleotides read TGCGCCAGCAGCTTTAGTTGGAGGGACAGGGGCTCCTACAATGAGCAGTTCTTC.

This sequence joins TRBV6-5 and TRBJ2-1; 8 bases align to TRBD1. Germline CDR1 reads MNHEY; CDR2 reads SVGAGI. This CDR3 has 14 residues. The J segment lost 0 bases and the V segment lost 6 bases, leaving 1 base of the junction unmatched. The CDR3 bases are TGTGCCAGCAGGACAGGGGCCTCCTACAATGAGCAGTTCTTC. As protein: CASRTGASYNEQFF.

The rearrangement links TRBV9 to TRBJ2-2; weak D call: TRBD1 (5 bases). Germline assignment: CDR1 SGDLS and CDR2 YYNGEE. Trimming left V 4 bases short and J 2 bases short, with 6 bases between. The CDR3 totals 13 residues. The CDR3 sequence is CASSQGNTGELFF. The CDR3 DNA follows: TGTGCCAGCAGCCAGGGAAACACCGGGGAGCTGTTTTTT.

V is TRBV6-6 and J is TRBJ2-7, with 12 nucleotides matching TRBD1. This CDR3 has 15 residues. J was trimmed by 4 bases and V by 6 bases; bases with no gene match: 7. Germline CDR1 MNHNY, CDR2 SVGAGI (reference sequence). CDR3 DNA sequence: TGTGCCAGCAGATCCCGGGACAGGGGGCTTTACGAGCAGTACTTC. Translated: CASRSRDRGLYEQYF.

This chain connects TRBV5-1 to TRBJ2-1, with 11 nucleotides matching TRBD2. CDR1 and CDR2 (germline): SGHRS, YFSETQ. Unmatched junction bases numbered 10, after V lost 4 bases and J lost 7 bases. CDR3 length equals 16 residues. The CDR3 nucleotides read TGCGCCAGCAGCCTCCTGACTAGCGGGGTTTCGAATGAGCAGTTCTTC. Translating gives CASSLLTSGVSNEQFF.

The rearrangement uses TRBV6-1 and TRBJ2-5; D unclear. The CDR3 totals 13 residues. Germline loops: CDR1 MNHNS, CDR2 SASEGT. Trimming left V 0 bases short and J 2 bases short, with 4 bases between. CDR3 nucleotides: TGTGCCAGCAGTGAAGCGGAGCAAGAGACCCAGTACTTC. This encodes CASSEAEQETQYF.

The chain couples TRBV7-2 to TRBJ1-4, with 9 positions matching TRBD1. The CDR3 totals 12 residues. CDR1 is SGHTA and CDR2 is FQGNSA in the germline V gene. The ends lost 5 bases at V and 13 bases at J; junction bases unmatched: 5. The CDR3 coding sequence is TGTGCCAGCAGCCAGACAGGGGGGGTACTGTTTTTT. This translates into CASSQTGGVLFF.